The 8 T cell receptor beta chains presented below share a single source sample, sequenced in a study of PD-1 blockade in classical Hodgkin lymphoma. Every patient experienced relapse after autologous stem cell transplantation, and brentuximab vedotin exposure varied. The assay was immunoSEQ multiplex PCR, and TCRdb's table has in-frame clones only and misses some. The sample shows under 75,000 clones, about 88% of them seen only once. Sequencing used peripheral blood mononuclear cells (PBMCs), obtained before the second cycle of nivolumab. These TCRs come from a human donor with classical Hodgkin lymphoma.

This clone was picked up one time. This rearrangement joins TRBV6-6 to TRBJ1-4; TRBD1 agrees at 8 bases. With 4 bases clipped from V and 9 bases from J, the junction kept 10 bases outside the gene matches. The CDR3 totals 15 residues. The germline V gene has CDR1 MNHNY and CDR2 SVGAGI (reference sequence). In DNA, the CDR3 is TGTGCCAGCAGTTTAGACAGGGGTTACATGCAAAAACTGTTTTTT. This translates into CASSLDRGYMQKLFF.

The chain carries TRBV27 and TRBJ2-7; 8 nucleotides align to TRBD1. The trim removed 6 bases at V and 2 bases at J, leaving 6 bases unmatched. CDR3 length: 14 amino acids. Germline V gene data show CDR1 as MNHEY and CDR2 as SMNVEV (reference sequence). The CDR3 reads CASSLMTGAYEQYF. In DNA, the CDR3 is TGTGCCAGCAGCTTGATGACAGGGGCCTACGAGCAGTACTTC.

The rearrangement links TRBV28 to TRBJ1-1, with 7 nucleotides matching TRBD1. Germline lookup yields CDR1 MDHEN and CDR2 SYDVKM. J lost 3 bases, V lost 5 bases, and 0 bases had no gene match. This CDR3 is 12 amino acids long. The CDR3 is CASSTGDTEAFF. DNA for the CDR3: TGTGCCAGCAGTACAGGGGACACTGAAGCTTTCTTT.

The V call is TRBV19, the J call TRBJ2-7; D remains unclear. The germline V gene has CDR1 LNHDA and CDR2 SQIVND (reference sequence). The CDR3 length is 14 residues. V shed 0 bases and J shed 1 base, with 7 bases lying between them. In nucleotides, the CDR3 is TGTGCCAGTAGTATAGACCCGAATTCCTACGAGCAGTACTTC. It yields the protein CASSIDPNSYEQYF.

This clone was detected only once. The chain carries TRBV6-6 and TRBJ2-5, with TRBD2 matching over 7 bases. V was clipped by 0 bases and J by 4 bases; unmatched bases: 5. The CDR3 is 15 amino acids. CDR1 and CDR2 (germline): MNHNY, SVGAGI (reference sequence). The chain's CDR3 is CASSYSPGGLETQYF. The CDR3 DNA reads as TGTGCCAGCAGTTACTCGCCGGGGGGTCTAGAGACCCAGTACTTC.

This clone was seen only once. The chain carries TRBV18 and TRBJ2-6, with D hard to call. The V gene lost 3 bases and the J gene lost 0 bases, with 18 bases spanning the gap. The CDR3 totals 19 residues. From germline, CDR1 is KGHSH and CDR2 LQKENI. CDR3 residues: CASSPLRSPIPSGANVLTF. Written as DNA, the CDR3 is TGTGCCAGCTCACCCCTCAGGAGTCCCATCCCCTCTGGGGCCAACGTCCTGACTTTC.

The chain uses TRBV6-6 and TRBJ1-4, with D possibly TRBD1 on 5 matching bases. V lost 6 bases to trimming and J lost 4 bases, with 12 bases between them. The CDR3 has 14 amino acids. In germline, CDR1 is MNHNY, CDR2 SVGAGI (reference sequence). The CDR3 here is CASRPGGSNEKLFF. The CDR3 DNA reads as TGTGCCAGCAGGCCTGGGGGGAGTAATGAAAAACTGTTTTTT.

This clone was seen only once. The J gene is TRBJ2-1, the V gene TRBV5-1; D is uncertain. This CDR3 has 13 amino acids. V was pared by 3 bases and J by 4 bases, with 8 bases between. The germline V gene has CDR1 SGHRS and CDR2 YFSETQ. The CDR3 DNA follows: TGCGCCAGCAGCTATGAAGGGTACAATGAGCAGTTCTTC. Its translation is CASSYEGYNEQFF.